These 14 T cell receptor beta chains were all obtained from the same sample, sequenced in a study of cytomegalovirus exposure and HLA in healthy donors. PCR employed 60 Vbeta and 13 Jbeta primers. Using immunoSEQ multiplex PCR, the repertoire was profiled, and TCRdb retains in-frame clones only, with some absent. The table records 100,000 to 120,000 clones, 76% of them present only once. Sequencing was done on a sample of PBMCs. The receptors originated from a man in his forties or fifties in good health and CMV-seropositive.

As regards this clone: Because the CDR3's place on the DNA is in doubt, the DNA is left out and the CDR3 is given as listed by TCRdb. The J gene is TRBJ2-7, the V gene TRBV9; TRBD1, the table's D call, lacks a check against the DNA. Germline V gene data show CDR1 as SGDLS and CDR2 as YYNGEE. The CDR3 has 13 amino acids, counting both end residues. The CDR3 sequence: CASSVGDGTGEYF.

The V and J genes are TRBV6-5 and TRBJ2-5; 11 positions agree with TRBD2. The tail of the sequence fits TRBJ2-7 better, so the J call may be wrong. Per germline, CDR1 MNHEY and CDR2 SVGAGI. CDR3 length: 16 amino acids. CDR3 nucleotides: TGTGCCAGCAGTTACGGCCTACTAGCGGGAGCTTACGAGCAGTACTTC. Translating gives CASSYGLLAGAYEQYF.

Remarks on this clone: One junction end disagrees with the germline gene, perhaps due to a read error. This sequence joins TRBV30 and TRBJ2-4; the match to TRBD1 covers 7 bases. The CDR3 extends over 13 amino acids. Germline CDR1 is GTSNPN and CDR2 is SVGIG (reference sequence). CDR3 sequence: CAWGTVAKNSQYF. For the CDR3, the DNA is TGTGCCTGGGGGACAGTAGCCAAAAACAGTCAGTACTTC.

This clone was seen a few times. Other DNA sequences of this sample code for an identical CDR3. The V call is TRBV11-3, the J call TRBJ1-1, with D perhaps matching TRBD1 (5 bases). The CDR3 length is 12 residues. Trimming stripped 5 bases from V and 6 bases from J, with 10 bases between. Germline V gene data show CDR1 as SGHNT and CDR2 as YENEEA. In DNA, the CDR3 is TGTGCCAGCAGCGGCAGGGTCCCTGAAGCTTTCTTT. Encoded protein: CASSGRVPEAFF.

CDR3 bases: TGCGCCAGCAGTCAGCCTTTGAACTGGACAGCCAAGGACTCTGGGGCCAACGTCCTGACTTTC. Translated: CASSQPLNWTAKDSGANVLTF. V gene TRBV23-1 combines with J gene TRBJ2-6; possible D gene TRBD1, 6 bases. TRBV23-1 is marked as an open reading frame, function uncertain. This CDR3 has 21 residues. V lost 3 bases, J lost 0 bases, and 24 bases lay in between.

The rearrangement joins TRBV28 to TRBJ1-5, with D possibly being TRBD1 (6 bases). This CDR3 has 15 amino acids. V was cut by 7 bases and J by 2 bases, with 15 bases left in between. The germline V gene encodes CDR1 MDHEN and CDR2 SYDVKM. CDR3 in DNA: TGTGCCAGCAACCCCCCGGGACAAGGCAATCAGCCCCAGCATTTT. Its protein is CASNPPGQGNQPQHF.

The V call is TRBV6-6, the J call TRBJ2-5; 10 bases are shared with TRBD1. The assigned J gene may be wrong: the sequence end matches TRBJ2-7 better. Germline CDR1 is MNHNY and CDR2 is SVGAGI (reference sequence). The CDR3 runs to 14 residues. CDR3 DNA sequence: TGTGCCAGCAGTAGGGACAGGGGTGCCTACGAGCAGTACTTC. Translation gives CASSRDRGAYEQYF.

The gene calls are TRBV7-2 and TRBJ2-5; D perhaps matches TRBD1 (6 bases). Germline assignment: CDR1 SGHTA and CDR2 FQGNSA. Trimming left V 6 bases short and J 2 bases short, with 13 bases between. The CDR3 sequence is 14 residues long. CDR3 sequence reads: CASRRATGQETQYF. CDR3 in DNA: TGTGCCAGCAGGCGCGCGACAGGTCAAGAGACCCAGTACTTC.

The chain recombines TRBV30 with TRBJ1-1; no firm D call. V was pared by 3 bases and J by 1 base, with 15 bases between. The CDR3 is made up of 15 amino acids. Per the germline V gene, CDR1 is GTSNPN and CDR2 is SVGIG (reference sequence). The CDR3 region has the DNA TGTGCCTGGAGACTTTCCGTGAGATCGAACACTGAAGCTTTCTTT. It translates to CAWRLSVRSNTEAFF.

V is TRBV6-1 and J is TRBJ1-1, with a tentative D call TRBD1 (6 bases). V was pared by 11 bases and J by 5 bases, with 18 bases between. The CDR3 runs to 13 residues. The germline V gene encodes CDR1 MNHNS and CDR2 SASEGT. CDR3 protein: CAGTRGSGTEAFF. CDR3 coding DNA: TGTGCCGGCACCAGGGGATCCGGTACTGAAGCTTTCTTT.

The genes are TRBV19 and TRBJ2-3; 10 bases are a match to TRBD2. CDR3 length: 19 residues. Trimming at V came to 0 bases and at J to 0 bases, leaving 9 bases not matched to a gene. CDR1 and CDR2 (germline): LNHDA, SQIVND (reference sequence). The CDR3 region is CASSIEVSGRPGSTDTQYF. The CDR3 DNA reads as TGTGCCAGTAGTATAGAGGTTAGCGGGAGGCCAGGGAGCACAGATACGCAGTATTTT. Together with reference TRBV19 and TRBJ2-3, the CDR3 gives the full variable domain: DGGITQSPKYLFRKEGQNVTLSCEQNLNHDAMYWYRQDPGQGLRLIYYSQIVNDFQKGDIAEGYSVSREKKESFPLTVTSAQKNPTAFYLCASSIEVSGRPGSTDTQYFGPGTRLTVL.

The chain links TRBV11-2 to TRBJ2-3; TRBD2 agrees at 11 bases. The CDR3 extends over 16 amino acids. Germline lookup yields CDR1 SGHAT and CDR2 FQNNGV. The junction had 10 bases not matched to a gene; V was cut back by 6 bases and J by 5 bases. The CDR3 loop is CASSTIAGGPGDTQYF. CDR3 bases: TGTGCCAGCAGTACAATAGCGGGAGGGCCGGGAGATACGCAGTATTTT.

The chain is built from TRBV12-5 and TRBJ2-1; D possibly corresponds to TRBD1 (6 bases). Per germline, CDR1 LGHNT and CDR2 FRNRAP. V lost 3 bases, J lost 9 bases, and 9 bases lay in between. This CDR3 contains 12 residues. CDR3 nucleotide sequence: TGTGCTAGTGGTTTCCAGGGGTCTGAGCAGTTCTTC. It translates to CASGFQGSEQFF. The variable domain in full, completed from reference TRBV12-5 and TRBJ2-1, reads DARVTQTPRHKVTEMGQEVTMRCQPILGHNTVFWYRQTMMQGLELLAYFRNRAPLDDSGMPKDRFSAEMPDATLATLKIQPSEPRDSAVYFCASGFQGSEQFFGPGTRLTVL.

CDR3 nucleotide sequence: TGTGCCAGCAGCTTAGTCCGGGAGAAAGCTTTCTTT. Translated, it gives CASSLVREKAFF. This chain uses TRBV11-2 with TRBJ1-1; D is unclear. Trimming stripped 1 base from V and 9 bases from J, with 9 bases between. Looked up from germline, CDR1 is SGHAT and CDR2 is FQNNGV. This CDR3 comprises 12 residues.